Below are 6 T cell receptor beta chains sequenced from a single sample in a study of T cells in Graves' hyperthyroidism and ophthalmopathy. Template material for amplifying TCR beta CDR3 regions consisted of RNA transcripts. Researchers ran a first-round RT-PCR on the TCR CDR3 using the HTBI primer set. TCRdb reanalysed the multiplex PCR reads using MiXCR and keeps one entry per CDR3 protein. Of a few hundred thousand distinct CDR3 sequences in the sample, more than 45% are singletons; the top ten hold around 7.7%. The sequenced material came from peripheral blood or thyroid tissue (not recorded which). The receptor set was obtained from a woman aged 18-29 years with Graves' hyperthyroidism.

The rearrangement links TRBV4-2 to TRBJ1-2, with D hard to call. CDR1 is LGHNA and CDR2 is YNFKEQ in the germline V gene. CDR3 size: 13 residues. The V end was cut by 4 bases, the J end by 4 bases, with 10 bases between. In DNA form, the CDR3 reads TGTGCCAGCAGCCGCGGGGTGGGCTATGGCTACACCTTC. This codes for CASSRGVGYGYTF.

The table lists this clonotype with many counts. The chain employs TRBV11-3 and TRBJ2-2; D gene uncertain. The CDR3 is made up of 15 amino acids. Deletions cut 2 bases from V and 4 bases from J, with 11 bases between. CDR1 SGHNT and CDR2 YENEEA come from the germline V gene. The CDR3 region is CASSLSPGTTGELFF. The DNA of the CDR3 is TGTGCCAGCAGCTTATCCCCTGGTACCACCGGGGAGCTGTTTTTT.

This clonotype was counted ten times or more. The V and J genes are TRBV20-1 and TRBJ2-7, with 8 bases aligning to TRBD2. The CDR3 has 13 amino acids. CDR1 DFQATT and CDR2 SNEGSKA come from the germline V gene (reference sequence). The junction had 4 bases not matched to a gene; V was cut back by 6 bases and J by 0 bases. CDR3 in amino acids: CSAREGSSYEQYF. For the CDR3, the DNA is TGCAGTGCCCGGGAGGGGAGCTCCTACGAGCAGTACTTC.

The genes are TRBV12-3 or TRBV12-4 and TRBJ1-2; 10 bases fit TRBD1. The CDR3 runs 15 residues. V gave up 6 bases and J gave up 4 bases; unmatched junction bases: 8. The CDR3 DNA is TGTGCCAGCAGCTGGACAGGGGGGTTTAGCTATGGCTACACCTTC. It is translated as CASSWTGGFSYGYTF.

CDR3 nucleotides: TGTGCCAGCAGCCCGAACAGGGTCTCTGAAGCTTTCTTT. It encodes CASSPNRVSEAFF. The chain joins TRBV6-5 to TRBJ1-1; D may be TRBD1 (6 bases). Germline assignment: CDR1 MNHEY and CDR2 SVGAGI. V lost 6 bases and J 6 bases, leaving 14 bases between the germline ends. The CDR3 loop spans 13 amino acids.

This clonotype was counted many times. J is TRBJ1-4 and V is TRBV13; D perhaps matches TRBD1 (6 bases). This CDR3 has 18 amino acids. Between the trimmed V and J ends, which lost 5 bases and 0 bases, there was a span of 19 bases. The V gene's germline CDR1 is PRHDT and CDR2 FYEKMQ (reference sequence). Here the CDR3 reads CASSDQGTDEATNEKLFF. In nucleotides, the CDR3 is TGTGCCAGCAGCGATCAGGGGACGGACGAGGCAACTAATGAAAAACTGTTTTTT.